This T cell receptor (beta chain) was recorded in a study of CD8 T cells in Susac syndrome. A remark on this clonotype: Its matching antigen is unknown.

General study results and limits: It was acknowledged by the study that relatively few individuals were included in its TCR sequencing and HLA analysis.

Reverse transcription of 0.5 to 1 ug RNA used random hexamers. TCRdb reanalysed the immunoSEQ multiplex PCR reads using MiXCR and keeps one entry per CDR3 protein. The repertoire holds approximately 180,000 distinct CDR3 sequences, with under 97% as singletons. CD8+ and CD4+ T cells circulating in blood were sequenced for TCR beta. The multiple sclerosis controls were treatment-naive patients with relapsing-remitting disease that was stable or active. Negative isolation was used for CD8+ and CD4+ T cells, and FACS enrichment was applied to TEMRA cells. The V gene's germline CDR1 is SEHNR and CDR2 FQNEAQ (reference sequence). J gave up 9 bases and V 3 bases, and 3 bases lay outside the gene matches. The CDR3 consists of 13 residues.

This TCR derives from a human donor with multiple sclerosis. Material: CD4+ T cells from PBMCs. J is TRBJ2-3 and V is TRBV7-9; 10 bases are shared with TRBD1. In nucleotides, the CDR3 is TGTGCCAGCAGCTTGGGGACAGGGGACACGCAGTATTTT. Amino acids: CASSLGTGDTQYF.